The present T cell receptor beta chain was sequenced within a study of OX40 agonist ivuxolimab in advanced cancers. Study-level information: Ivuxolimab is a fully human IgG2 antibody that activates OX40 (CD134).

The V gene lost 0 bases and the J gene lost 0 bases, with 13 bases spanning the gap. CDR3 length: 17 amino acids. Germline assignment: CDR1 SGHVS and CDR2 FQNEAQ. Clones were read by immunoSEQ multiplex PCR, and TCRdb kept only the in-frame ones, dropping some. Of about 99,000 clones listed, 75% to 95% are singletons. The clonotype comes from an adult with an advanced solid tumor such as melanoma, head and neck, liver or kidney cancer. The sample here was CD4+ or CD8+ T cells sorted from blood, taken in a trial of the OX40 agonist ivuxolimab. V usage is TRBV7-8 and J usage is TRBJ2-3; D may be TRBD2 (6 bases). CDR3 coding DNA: TGTGCCAGCAGCTTAGCGGACGGGAGTGCTAGCACAGATACGCAGTATTTT. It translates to CASSLADGSASTDTQYF.